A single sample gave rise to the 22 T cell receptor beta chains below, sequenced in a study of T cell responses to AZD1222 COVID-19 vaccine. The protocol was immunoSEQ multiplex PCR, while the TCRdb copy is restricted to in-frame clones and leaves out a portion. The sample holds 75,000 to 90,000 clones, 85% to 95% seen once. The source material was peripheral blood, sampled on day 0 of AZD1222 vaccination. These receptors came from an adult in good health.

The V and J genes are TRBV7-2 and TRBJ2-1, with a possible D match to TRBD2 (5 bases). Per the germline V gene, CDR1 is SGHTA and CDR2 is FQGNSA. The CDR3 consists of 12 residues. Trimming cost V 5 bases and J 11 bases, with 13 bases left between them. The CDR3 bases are TGTGCCAGCAGCCCAGACACGGGGAAGCAGTTCTTC. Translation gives CASSPDTGKQFF.

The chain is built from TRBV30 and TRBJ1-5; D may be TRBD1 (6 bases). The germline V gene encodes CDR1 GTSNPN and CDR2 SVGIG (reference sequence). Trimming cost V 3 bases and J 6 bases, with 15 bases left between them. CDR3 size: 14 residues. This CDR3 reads CAWRGPGAGQPQHF. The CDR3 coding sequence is TGTGCCTGGAGGGGGCCGGGGGCAGGTCAGCCCCAGCATTTT. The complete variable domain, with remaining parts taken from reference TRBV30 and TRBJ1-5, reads SQTIHQWPATLVQPVGSPLSLECTVEGTSNPNLYWYRQAAGRGLQLLFYSVGIGQISSEVPQNLSASRPQDRQFILSSKKLLLSDSGFYLCAWRGPGAGQPQHFGDGTRLSIL.

CDR3 DNA: TGTGCCAGCAGCTTAGAGGGGGGGTATGAGCAGTTCTTC. Protein sequence: CASSLEGGYEQFF. The gene calls are TRBV11-2 and TRBJ2-1, with 7 positions matching TRBD2. This CDR3 has 13 residues. From germline, CDR1 is SGHAT and CDR2 FQNNGV. J lost 8 bases, V lost 0 bases, and 1 base had no gene match.

The DNA for the CDR3 is TGCAGTGCTTCTAGCCATGAGCAGTTCTTC. Translation: CSASSHEQFF. The chain couples TRBV20-1 to TRBJ2-1; a weak D match, TRBD2 (5 bases). Germline V gene sequence: CDR1 DFQATT, CDR2 SNEGSKA (reference sequence). V dropped 5 bases and J dropped 8 bases, with 7 bases sitting between them. The length of the CDR3 is 10 residues.

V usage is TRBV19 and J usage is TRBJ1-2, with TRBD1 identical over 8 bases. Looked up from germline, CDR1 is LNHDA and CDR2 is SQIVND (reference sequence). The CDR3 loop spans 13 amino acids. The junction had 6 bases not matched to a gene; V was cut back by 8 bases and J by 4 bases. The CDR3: CASGPGQVYGYTF. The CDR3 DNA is TGTGCCAGTGGACCGGGACAGGTCTATGGCTACACCTTC.

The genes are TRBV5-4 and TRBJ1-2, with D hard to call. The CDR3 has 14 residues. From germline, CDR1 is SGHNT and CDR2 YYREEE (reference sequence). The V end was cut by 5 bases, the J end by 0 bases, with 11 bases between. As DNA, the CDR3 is TGTGCCAGCAGAGACGGACCCGCTAACTATGGCTACACCTTC. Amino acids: CASRDGPANYGYTF.

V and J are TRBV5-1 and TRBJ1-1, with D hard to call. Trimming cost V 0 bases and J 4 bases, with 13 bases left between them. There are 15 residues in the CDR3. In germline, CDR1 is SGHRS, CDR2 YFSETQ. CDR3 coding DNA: TGCGCCAGCAGCTTGGACGGGAGGGCCGGCACTGAAGCTTTCTTT. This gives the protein CASSLDGRAGTEAFF. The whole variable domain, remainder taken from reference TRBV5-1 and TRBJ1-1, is KAGVTQTPRYLIKTRGQQVTLSCSPISGHRSVSWYQQTPGQGLQFLFEYFSETQRNKGNFPGRFSGRQFSNSRSEMNVSTLELGDSALYLCASSLDGRAGTEAFFGQGTRLTVV.

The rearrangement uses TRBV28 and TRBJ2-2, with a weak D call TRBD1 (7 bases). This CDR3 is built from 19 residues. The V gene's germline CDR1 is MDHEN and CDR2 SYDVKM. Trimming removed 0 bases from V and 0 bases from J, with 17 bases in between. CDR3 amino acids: CASSLWVPRGTANTGELFF. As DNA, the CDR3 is TGTGCCAGCAGTTTATGGGTTCCCCGCGGGACAGCGAACACCGGGGAGCTGTTTTTT.

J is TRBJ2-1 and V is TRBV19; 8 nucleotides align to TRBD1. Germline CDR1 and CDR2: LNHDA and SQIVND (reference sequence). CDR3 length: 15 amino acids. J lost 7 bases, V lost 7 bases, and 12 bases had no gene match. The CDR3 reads CASTATGEASNEQFF. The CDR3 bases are TGTGCCAGTACCGCGACAGGGGAGGCAAGTAATGAGCAGTTCTTC.

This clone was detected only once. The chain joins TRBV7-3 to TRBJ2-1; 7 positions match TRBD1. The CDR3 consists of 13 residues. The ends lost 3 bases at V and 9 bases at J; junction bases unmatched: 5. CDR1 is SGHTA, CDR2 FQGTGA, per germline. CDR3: CASSLQGVGEQFF. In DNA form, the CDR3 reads TGTGCCAGCAGCTTGCAGGGGGTGGGTGAGCAGTTCTTC.

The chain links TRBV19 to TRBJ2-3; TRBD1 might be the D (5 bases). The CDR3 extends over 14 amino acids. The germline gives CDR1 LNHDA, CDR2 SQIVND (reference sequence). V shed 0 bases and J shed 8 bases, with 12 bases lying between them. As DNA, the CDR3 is TGTGCCAGTAGTATAGATCTGGACCAGGGTACGCAGTATTTT. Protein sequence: CASSIDLDQGTQYF.

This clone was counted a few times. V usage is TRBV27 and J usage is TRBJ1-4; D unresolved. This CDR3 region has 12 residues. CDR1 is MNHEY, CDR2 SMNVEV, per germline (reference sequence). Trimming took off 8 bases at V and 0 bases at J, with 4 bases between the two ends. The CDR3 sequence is CASQSTNEKLFF. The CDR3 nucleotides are TGTGCCAGCCAATCAACTAATGAAAAACTGTTTTTT.

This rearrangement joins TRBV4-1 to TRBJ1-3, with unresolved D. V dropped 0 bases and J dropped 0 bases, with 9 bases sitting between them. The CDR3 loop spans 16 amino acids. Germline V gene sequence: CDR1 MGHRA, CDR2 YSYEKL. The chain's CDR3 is CASSQDDGNSGNTIYF. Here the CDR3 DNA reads TGCGCCAGCAGCCAAGATGACGGCAACTCTGGAAACACCATATATTTT.

The CDR3 sequence is CASSSPRAADTQYF. The CDR3 region has the DNA TGTGCCAGTAGTAGTCCCAGGGCAGCAGATACGCAGTATTTT. This chain joins TRBV19 and TRBJ2-3; TRBD1 might be the D (5 bases). The CDR3 extends over 14 amino acids. Trimming cost V 4 bases and J 4 bases, with 12 bases left between them. Per germline, CDR1 LNHDA and CDR2 SQIVND (reference sequence).

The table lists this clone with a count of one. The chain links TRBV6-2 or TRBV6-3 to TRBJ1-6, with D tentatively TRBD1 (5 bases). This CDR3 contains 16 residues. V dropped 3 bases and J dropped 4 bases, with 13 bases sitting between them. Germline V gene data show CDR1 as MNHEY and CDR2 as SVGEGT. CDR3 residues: CASSYEGTGYNSPLHF. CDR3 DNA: TGTGCCAGCAGTTATGAAGGGACGGGTTATAATTCACCCCTCCACTTT.

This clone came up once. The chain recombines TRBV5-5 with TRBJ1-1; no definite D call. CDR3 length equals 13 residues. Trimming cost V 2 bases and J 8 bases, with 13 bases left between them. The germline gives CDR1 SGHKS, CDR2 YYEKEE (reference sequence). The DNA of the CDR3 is TGTGCCAGCAGCTTAGCCGCGGTGGAGGAAGCTTTCTTT. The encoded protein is CASSLAAVEEAFF.

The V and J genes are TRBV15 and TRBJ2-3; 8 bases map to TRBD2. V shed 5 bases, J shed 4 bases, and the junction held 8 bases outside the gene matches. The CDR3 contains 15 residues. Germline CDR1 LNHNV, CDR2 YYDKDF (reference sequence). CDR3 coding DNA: TGTGCCACCAGCGTGGGACTAGGAGGCGCAGATACGCAGTATTTT. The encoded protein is CATSVGLGGADTQYF.

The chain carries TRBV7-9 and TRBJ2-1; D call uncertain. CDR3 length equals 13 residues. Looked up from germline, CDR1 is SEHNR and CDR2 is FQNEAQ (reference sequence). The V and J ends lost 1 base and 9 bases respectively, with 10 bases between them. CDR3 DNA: TGTGCCAGCAGCTTAGACAACATGGGTGAGCAGTTCTTC. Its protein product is CASSLDNMGEQFF.

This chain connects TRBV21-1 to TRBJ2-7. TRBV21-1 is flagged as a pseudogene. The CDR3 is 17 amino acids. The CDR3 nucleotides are TGTGCCAGCAGCAAAGTCTGGTTGCGCAGGACCCCCTACGAGCAGTACTTC. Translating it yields CASSKVWLRRTPYEQYF.

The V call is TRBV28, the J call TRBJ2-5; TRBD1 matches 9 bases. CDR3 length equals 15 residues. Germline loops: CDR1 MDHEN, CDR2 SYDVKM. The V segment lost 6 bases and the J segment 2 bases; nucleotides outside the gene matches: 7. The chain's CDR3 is CASREQGAGQETQYF. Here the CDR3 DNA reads TGTGCCAGCAGGGAACAGGGGGCCGGGCAAGAGACCCAGTACTTC.

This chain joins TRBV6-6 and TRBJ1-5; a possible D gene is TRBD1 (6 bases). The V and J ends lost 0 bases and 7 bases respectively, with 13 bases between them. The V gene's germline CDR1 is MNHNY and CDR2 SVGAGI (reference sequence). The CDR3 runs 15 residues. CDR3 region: CASSYSRQADQPQHF. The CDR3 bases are TGTGCCAGCAGTTACTCTAGACAGGCGGACCAGCCCCAGCATTTT.

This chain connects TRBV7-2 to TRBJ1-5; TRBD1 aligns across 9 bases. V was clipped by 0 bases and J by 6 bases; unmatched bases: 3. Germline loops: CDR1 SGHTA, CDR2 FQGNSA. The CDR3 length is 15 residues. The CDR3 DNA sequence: TGTGCCAGCAGCTTAGCGCGGACAGGGGCTCAGCCCCAGCATTTT. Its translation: CASSLARTGAQPQHF.